The rows below give T cell receptor beta chains drawn from one sample of a study of blood T cell repertoires in COVID-19. Profiled with immunoSEQ multiplex PCR; TCRdb holds only in-frame clones, not every one. The profile shows 55,000 to 70,000 clones, about nine tenths of them singletons. Sequenced sample: peripheral blood. The receptors shown here come from a woman between 70 and 85 years old with active COVID-19. The CDR3 runs from the conserved cysteine through the conserved F or W. D genes are given only for firm matches. The size field is filled for only some rows; it gives once, few, many or a size class.

j_call v_call clone_size d_call cdr3_nt cdr3_aa
TRBJ1-1 TRBV10-3 . TRBD1 TGTGCCATCCAGGGGGAGTCGAACACTGAAGCTTTCTTT CAIQGESNTEAFF
TRBJ2-3 TRBV4-1 . TRBD2 TGCGCCAGCAGCCAGGCTCCCCTAGCGGGAGGGCCGCCAGATACGCAGTATTTT CASSQAPLAGGPPDTQYF
TRBJ1-1 TRBV6-5 . . TGTGCCAGCAGACCAGGGAACACTGAAGCTTTCTTT CASRPGNTEAFF
TRBJ2-7 TRBV5-1 . . TGCGCCAGCAGCCCGGACACCTACGAGCAGTACTTC CASSPDTYEQYF
TRBJ1-3 TRBV10-2 few . TGCGCCAGCAGTGAGCCCAACTCTGGAAACACCATATATTTT CASSEPNSGNTIYF
TRBJ1-5 TRBV7-8 . . TGTGCCACCAACCCGGGGGGGGGCGGACAGCCCCAGCATTTT CATNPGGGGQPQHF
TRBJ2-7 TRBV3-1/TRBV3-2 few . TGTGCCAGCAGCCCCGGCCGGGACTACGAGCAGTACTTC CASSPGRDYEQYF
TRBJ1-5 TRBV28 . . TGTGCCAGCAGCCTAACTGCGGGAGCGTCTAGGCAGCCCCAGCATTTT CASSLTAGASRQPQHF
TRBJ2-1 TRBV10-1 few . TGCGCCAGCAGCTCGGATCTTGGAGCTTACAATGAGCAGTTCTTC CASSSDLGAYNEQFF
TRBJ2-1 TRBV27 . TRBD2 TGTGCCAGCAGTTTGCGGGAGTCTGCATACAATGAGCAGTTCTTC CASSLRESAYNEQFF
TRBJ2-1 TRBV27 once TRBD2 TGTGCCAGCAGTTTTATTCGGACTAGCGGGAGGAACACACCCCTCTACAATGAGCAGTTCTTC CASSFIRTSGRNTPLYNEQFF
TRBJ2-7 TRBV2 . TRBD1 TGTGCCAGCAGTGAGGGACAGGGCGGCGAGCAGTACTTC CASSEGQGGEQYF
TRBJ2-5 TRBV28 . . TGTGCCAGCAGTTTACCGTTCGAGGGAAGGGAGACCCAGTACTTC CASSLPFEGRETQYF
TRBJ1-2 TRBV19 . TRBD1 TGTGCCAGTAGTATCCCGGGACAGCGGGCAGGCTACACCTTC CASSIPGQRAGYTF
TRBJ1-1 TRBV28 few . TGTGCCAGCAGTTTTCGGCCCGGGGCTGAAGCTTTCTTT CASSFRPGAEAFF
TRBJ2-5 TRBV2 few TRBD2 TGTGCCAGCAGTGGGACTAGCGGGATCGAGACCCAGTACTTC CASSGTSGIETQYF
TRBJ1-3 TRBV21-1 . . TGTGCCAGCAGCAAAAGAAGGACTCTCGGAAACACCATATATTTT CASSKRRTLGNTIYF
TRBJ1-2 TRBV15 . . TGTGCCACCAGCAGTAGAACAGCGGACTATGGCTACACCTTC CATSSRTADYGYTF
TRBJ2-1 TRBV5-1 . TRBD2 TGCGCCAGCAGCCCCCCCGGACTAGTTTTTCTCAATGAGCAGTTCTTC CASSPPGLVFLNEQFF
TRBJ1-4 TRBV19 . . TGTGCCAGTAGCTCAAGGAATCGGGGAAATGAAAAACTGTTTTTT CASSSRNRGNEKLFF
TRBJ1-1 TRBV28 once TRBD1 TGTGCCAGCAGACCAAACAGGGGGCATACTGAAGCTTTCTTT CASRPNRGHTEAFF
TRBJ2-7 TRBV11-2 . TRBD1 TGTGCCAGCAGCCTCCACGGACAGGGATTGGAATACTCCTACGAGCAGTACTTC CASSLHGQGLEYSYEQYF
TRBJ2-3 TRBV27 . . TGTGCCAGCAGTCCCCCAGGTGTCCGCACAGATACGCAGTATTTT CASSPPGVRTDTQYF
TRBJ2-1 TRBV7-2 . TRBD1 TGTGCCAGCAGCTCGACTACAGGGGCGAATGAGCAGTTCTTC CASSSTTGANEQFF
TRBJ2-1 TRBV7-3 . TRBD2 TGTGCCAGCAGCCCCCAGCCAGGCGGGAGCTACAATGAGCAGTTCTTC CASSPQPGGSYNEQFF
TRBJ1-1 TRBV7-3 . TRBD1 TGTGCCAGCAGCCCTTTCAGGGGGAAGGGCACTGAAGCTTTCTTT CASSPFRGKGTEAFF
TRBJ1-2 TRBV5-1 once TRBD1 TGCGCCAGCAGCTTGGACCCGGGACAGGCCTATCGCTACACCTTC CASSLDPGQAYRYTF
TRBJ1-4 TRBV5-1 . TRBD1 TGCGCCAGCAGCCCAGGACAGGGTTGGGAAAAACTGTTTTTT CASSPGQGWEKLFF
TRBJ1-2 TRBV5-1 . . TGCGCCAGCAGGTTGGGCGGGGATGGCTACACCTTC CASRLGGDGYTF
TRBJ2-3 TRBV11-2 . TRBD2 TGTGCCAGCAGCTTACCCCCCGGACTAGCGGACACAGATACGCAGTATTTT CASSLPPGLADTDTQYF
TRBJ2-1 TRBV2 . TRBD2 TGTGCCAGCAGAAGACTAGCGGGCCTCAATGAGCAGTTCTTC CASRRLAGLNEQFF
TRBJ2-1 TRBV30 . TRBD2 TGTGCCTGGAGTTGGGCGGGAGGGTCCTACAATGAGCAGTTCTTC CAWSWAGGSYNEQFF
TRBJ2-7 TRBV7-2 few . TGTGCCAGCAGCCCGACTAGCTACGAGCAGTACTTC CASSPTSYEQYF
TRBJ1-4 TRBV6-5 . . TGTGCCAGCAGTTACGGGGGCGCAGGTGAAAAACTGTTTTTT CASSYGGAGEKLFF
TRBJ1-2 TRBV11-2 . . TGTGCCAGCAGCTTAACCGACGGGGACTATGGCTACACCTTC CASSLTDGDYGYTF
TRBJ2-7 TRBV2 . . TGTGCCAGCAGTCCGAGGCACTCTGGCTACGAGCAGTACTTC CASSPRHSGYEQYF
TRBJ1-3 TRBV30 . . TGTGCCTGGAGTGAAGGGAGGGGAAACACCATATATTTT CAWSEGRGNTIYF
TRBJ1-1 TRBV19 once TRBD1 TGTGCCAGTACCGAACAGGGGGTAAACACTGAAGCTTTCTTT CASTEQGVNTEAFF
TRBJ1-5 TRBV7-2 once . TGTGCCAGCAGCTCGCCTTCGGCGCGGGGGATGATCAATCAGCCCCAGCATTTT CASSSPSARGMINQPQHF
TRBJ1-4 TRBV19 . TRBD1 TGTGCCAGTAGTACCGGACAGGGTAATGAAAAACTGTTTTTT CASSTGQGNEKLFF
TRBJ1-3 TRBV2 . . TGTGCCAGCAAAATAGGAGGGGGGGACACTGGAAACACCATATATTTT CASKIGGGDTGNTIYF
TRBJ1-2 TRBV6-5 . . TGTGCCAGCAGTTACTCGACAGCCTATGGCTACACCTTC CASSYSTAYGYTF
TRBJ2-1 TRBV25-1 . . TGTGCCAGCAGTGAATATTTGTTGGGTCGAGGTGAGCAGTTCTTC CASSEYLLGRGEQFF